This T cell receptor (beta chain) was identified in a study of T-cell reconstitution after alpha-beta-depleted transplantation in children. Whole-study results and caveats: Newly made T cells mostly supplied T-cell counts and diversity one year after transplant.

As for this clonotype: Its target is unknown.

Trimming removed 3 bases from V and 0 bases from J, with 11 bases in between. CDR1 is SEHNR and CDR2 is FQNEAQ in the germline V gene (reference sequence). CDR3 size: 15 residues. Preparation of the TCRbeta library was carried out with unique molecular identifiers. MiXCR was run by TCRdb on the PCR reads, yielding one entry per CDR3 protein. The sample yields 610,000 or so distinct CDR3 sequences, 25% to 30% seen once. Sequenced material: PBMCs, taken before TCRalphabeta/CD19-depleted stem cell transplant. The rearrangement joins TRBV7-9 to TRBJ1-1; the D gene is possibly TRBD1 (6 bases). The TCR comes from a boy under two years old with Wiskott-Aldrich syndrome, due to receive a stem cell transplant. CDR3 protein: CASSLFDRMNTEAFF. CDR3 nucleotide sequence: TGTGCCAGCAGCTTGTTCGACAGGATGAACACTGAAGCTTTCTTT.